The sequence of this T cell receptor (beta chain) was determined in a study of CD4 T cells in relation to SARS-CoV-2 and coronaviruses. Naive or memory CD4+ cells were cultured 1:1 with T cell-depleted PBMCs plus CEF. Findings and caveats of the study: Compared with monoreactive clones, crossreactive clones showed significantly weaker SARS-CoV-2 expansion. According to naive versus memory sequencing, detected responses are memory recall, not newly primed.

On this clone: The target antigen is unknown.

The CDR3 sequence is 12 residues long. Between the trimmed V and J ends, which lost 4 bases and 7 bases, there was a span of 5 bases. The germline V gene has CDR1 MDHEN and CDR2 SYDVKM. Only in-frame clones appear in the TCRdb table, and some are missing; sequencing was by immunoSEQ multiplex PCR. Altogether about 36,000 clones are present, 77% being singletons, with the ten largest covering roughly 2.8%. V and J are TRBV28 and TRBJ1-6; D gene ambiguous. Input material: memory CD4+ T cells from PBMCs, cultured in vitro. This TCR was sampled from an adult with COVID-19. The CDR3 is CASSSGNSPLHF. In nucleotides, the CDR3 is TGTGCCAGCAGTTCGGGGAATTCACCCCTCCACTTT.